These 10 T cell receptor beta chains were all obtained from the same sample, sequenced in a study of cytomegalovirus exposure and HLA in healthy donors. The PCR made use of 60 Vbeta and 13 Jbeta primers. Clones were sequenced by immunoSEQ multiplex PCR, and TCRdb holds only the in-frame ones, with some missing. In total, the table holds 160,000 or so clones. The sample was PBMCs. The receptor source for this set is a man aged 30-40 years in good health and CMV-seronegative.

The rearrangement uses TRBV4-2 and TRBJ1-2; 7 nucleotides line up with TRBD1. CDR3 size: 15 residues. Germline V gives CDR1 LGHNA, CDR2 YNFKEQ. Trimming cost V 7 bases and J 6 bases; bases outside gene matches: 14. The CDR3 protein is CASTGGGAGGDGYTF. CDR3 bases: TGTGCCAGCACTGGTGGAGGTGCAGGGGGTGATGGCTACACCTTC.

This rearrangement joins TRBV11-2 to TRBJ1-1; D is ambiguous. The CDR3 runs to 15 residues. V was pared by 0 bases and J by 5 bases, with 13 bases between. The germline V gene encodes CDR1 SGHAT and CDR2 FQNNGV. The CDR3 is CASSLDRQVRTEAFF. CDR3 nucleotide sequence: TGTGCCAGCAGCTTAGATAGGCAGGTACGAACTGAAGCTTTCTTT.

The gene calls are TRBV27 and TRBJ1-1; no clear D. The CDR3 sequence is 13 residues long. CDR1 is MNHEY and CDR2 is SMNVEV in the germline V gene (reference sequence). The germline V and J ends were trimmed by 4 bases and 0 bases, with 6 bases remaining between them. Here the CDR3 DNA reads TGTGCCAGCAGTTCCGGGATGAACACTGAAGCTTTCTTT. It is translated as CASSSGMNTEAFF.

The chain joins TRBV28 to TRBJ1-2; TRBD1 is a possible D gene (5 bases). Between the trimmed V and J ends, which lost 4 bases and 8 bases, there was a span of 14 bases. The CDR3 totals 13 residues. The germline gives CDR1 MDHEN, CDR2 SYDVKM. The CDR3, as DNA: TGTGCCAGCAGTTGGGGCGGAGGGGAAGGCTACACCTTC. This encodes CASSWGGGEGYTF.

The chain couples TRBV9 to TRBJ1-4, with TRBD1 matching over 9 bases. The CDR3 is 14 residues long. Germline CDR1 and CDR2: SGDLS and YYNGEE. Germline trimming cut 5 bases from V and 7 bases from J; bases unmatched to any gene: 6. The CDR3 is CASRPQGATEKLFF. The CDR3, as DNA: TGTGCCAGCAGACCACAGGGGGCAACTGAAAAACTGTTTTTT.

V and J are TRBV7-3 and TRBJ2-1; D not resolved. The CDR3 is 13 amino acids. V lost 5 bases and J lost 8, with 13 bases in between. The V gene's germline CDR1 is SGHTA and CDR2 FQGTGA. CDR3 nucleotides: TGTGCCAGCAGCCCGTTTTTGTCCGATGAGCAGTTCTTC. Residues: CASSPFLSDEQFF.

The V and J genes are TRBV7-8 and TRBJ2-2; 7 bases match TRBD1. The CDR3 spans 16 residues. Germline-derived CDR1 and CDR2 are SGHVS and FQNEAQ. With V trimmed by 4 bases and J by 0 bases, 5 bases remained unmatched. The CDR3 coding sequence is TGTGCCAGCAGCTCGGTGGGACAGCCGAACACCGGGGAGCTGTTTTTT. Its translation is CASSSVGQPNTGELFF.

This chain connects TRBV9 to TRBJ2-2; 11 nucleotides agree with TRBD1. Germline CDR1 reads SGDLS; CDR2 reads YYNGEE. V trimming: 4 bases; J trimming: 5 bases; junction bases outside the gene matches: 7. The CDR3 has 16 residues. CDR3 in amino acids: CASSTSGQGDTGELFF. In nucleotides, the CDR3 is TGTGCCAGCAGCACCTCGGGACAGGGGGATACCGGGGAGCTGTTTTTT. The whole variable domain, filled in from reference TRBV9 and TRBJ2-2, reads DSGVTQTPKHLITATGQRVTLRCSPRSGDLSVYWYQQSLDQGLQFLIQYYNGEERAKGNILERFSAQQFPDLHSELNLSSLELGDSALYFCASSTSGQGDTGELFFGEGSRLTVL.

The rearrangement joins TRBV28 to TRBJ1-1; D perhaps matches TRBD1 (6 bases). The CDR3 contains 13 residues. The ends were cut back, 3 bases at V and 11 bases at J, with 16 bases in the middle. CDR1 MDHEN and CDR2 SYDVKM come from the germline V gene. In DNA form, the CDR3 reads TGTGCCAGCAGTTTTTTCGGGGGGGCAGAGGCTTTCTTT. This gives the protein CASSFFGGAEAFF.

The J gene is TRBJ1-4, the V gene TRBV30, with D unclear. The ends were cut back, 0 bases at V and 5 bases at J, with 10 bases in the middle. This CDR3 is built from 14 residues. Germline V gives CDR1 GTSNPN, CDR2 SVGIG (reference sequence). The CDR3 sequence: CAWSVGGLNEKLFF. The CDR3, as DNA: TGTGCCTGGAGTGTAGGAGGGCTAAATGAAAAACTGTTTTTT.